The source of this T cell receptor (beta chain) is a study of cytomegalovirus exposure and HLA in healthy donors. Broader study findings: In vitro data verified a few CMV-associated chains as specific for CMV antigens.

Primers included in the PCR were 60 Vbeta and 13 Jbeta primers. Clones were read by immunoSEQ multiplex PCR, and TCRdb kept only the in-frame ones, dropping some. The sample holds 130,000 to 150,000 clones; approximately 80% are singletons and the top ten take approximately 4%. The CDR3 contains 15 residues. In germline, CDR1 is MNHNY, CDR2 SVGAGI (reference sequence). After removal of 5 bases from V and 5 bases from J, the junction contained 5 bases not matched to a gene. This clone was recorded once. Its cognate antigen is unknown. The chain carries TRBV6-6 and TRBJ2-2, with 10 bases lining up with TRBD2. Sequencing input: PBMCs. The receptor was derived from a man between 18 and 35 years old in good health and CMV-seronegative. CDR3 bases: TGTGCCAGCAGTCCTAGCGGGAGAGGGACCGGGGAGCTGTTTTTT. Residues: CASSPSGRGTGELFF.